The source of this T cell receptor beta chain is a study of chemoradiotherapy in HPV16-positive cancers. Here immunoSEQ multiplex PCR was the method, and the copy in TCRdb shows in-frame clones only, minus some. The sample contains about 6,600 clones, 81% of which appear only once. The CDR3 has 16 amino acids. The germline V gene encodes CDR1 KGHSH and CDR2 LQKENI. V lost 3 bases, J lost 4 bases, and 15 bases lay in between. The V call is TRBV18, the J call TRBJ2-2; D gene unclear. The specimen comprised tumor tissue, sampled from a patient who underwent chemoradiotherapy. The TCR comes from a human donor with HPV-associated anogenital cancer. The CDR3 protein is CASSPSPPGLTGELFF. The DNA for the CDR3 is TGTGCCAGCTCACCTTCCCCCCCGGGTCTCACCGGGGAGCTGTTTTTT.